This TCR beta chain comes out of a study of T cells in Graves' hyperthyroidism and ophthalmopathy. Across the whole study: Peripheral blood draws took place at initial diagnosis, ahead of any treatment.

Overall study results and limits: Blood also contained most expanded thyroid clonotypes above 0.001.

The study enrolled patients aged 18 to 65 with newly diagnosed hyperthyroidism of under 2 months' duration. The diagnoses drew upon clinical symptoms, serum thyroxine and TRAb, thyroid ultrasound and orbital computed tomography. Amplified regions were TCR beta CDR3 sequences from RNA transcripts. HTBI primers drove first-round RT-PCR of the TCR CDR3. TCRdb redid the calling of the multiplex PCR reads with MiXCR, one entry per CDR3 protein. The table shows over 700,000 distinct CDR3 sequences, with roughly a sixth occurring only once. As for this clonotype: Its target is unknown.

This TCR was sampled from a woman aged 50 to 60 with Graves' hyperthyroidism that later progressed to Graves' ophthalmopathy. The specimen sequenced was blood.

CDR3 coding DNA: TGCGCCAGCAGCTTTGGTGAGGCCAATGAAGCTTTCTTT. It encodes CASSFGEANEAFF. This chain links TRBV5-1 with TRBJ1-1; D gene uncertain. The CDR3 extends over 13 amino acids. CDR1 and CDR2 from the germline V gene are SGHRS and YFSETQ. V gave up 2 bases and J gave up 7 bases, with 12 bases separating them.